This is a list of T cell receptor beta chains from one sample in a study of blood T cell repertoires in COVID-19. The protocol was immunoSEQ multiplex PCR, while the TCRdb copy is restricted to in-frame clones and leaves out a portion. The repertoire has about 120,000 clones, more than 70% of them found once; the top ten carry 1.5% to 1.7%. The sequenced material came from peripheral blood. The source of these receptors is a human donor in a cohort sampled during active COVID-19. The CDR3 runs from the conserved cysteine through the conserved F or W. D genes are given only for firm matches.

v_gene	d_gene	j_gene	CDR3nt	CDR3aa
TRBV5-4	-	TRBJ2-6	TGTGCCAGCAGCGTACAGGGTGCTGGGGCCAACGTCCTGACTTTC	CASSVQGAGANVLTF
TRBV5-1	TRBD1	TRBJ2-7	TGCGCCAGCAGCTTCCCCGAACAGGGGGCGTTTAACGAGCAGTACTTC	CASSFPEQGAFNEQYF
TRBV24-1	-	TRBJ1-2	TGTGCCACCAGTGATTGGGACACGGATTACTATGGCTACACCTTC	CATSDWDTDYYGYTF
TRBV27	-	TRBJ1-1	TGTGCCAGCAGTTTAGACCCCCCTATTCTGGGGGCCTGGAACACTGAAGCTTTCTTT	CASSLDPPILGAWNTEAFF
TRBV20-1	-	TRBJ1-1	TGCAGGGCAGTGGGGGGCACTGAAGCTTTCTTT	CRAVGGTEAFF
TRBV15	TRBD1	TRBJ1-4	TGTGCCACCAGCAGATCGGACAGGGAAAAACTGTTTTTT	CATSRSDREKLFF
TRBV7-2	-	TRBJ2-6	TGTGCCAGCAGCTTAACTTTCACTGAATCGTCTGGGGCCAACGTCCTGACTTTC	CASSLTFTESSGANVLTF
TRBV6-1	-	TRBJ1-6	TGTGCCAGCAGTGAAGCGCAGGGCGATAATTCACCCCTCCACTTT	CASSEAQGDNSPLHF
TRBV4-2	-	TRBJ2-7	TGTGCCAGCAGCCAATCACACGGGTACTACGAGCAGTACTTC	CASSQSHGYYEQYF
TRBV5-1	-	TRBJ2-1	TGCGCCAGCAGCTTATACAGGGAAGGCGAGCAGTTCTTC	CASSLYREGEQFF
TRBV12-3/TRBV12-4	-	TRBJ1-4	TGTGCCAGCAGTTTGTTAGCGAATGAAAAACTGTTTTTT	CASSLLANEKLFF
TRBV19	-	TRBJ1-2	TGTGCCAGTAGTATAGTGGGAGTCTCTGGCTATGGCTACACCTTC	CASSIVGVSGYGYTF
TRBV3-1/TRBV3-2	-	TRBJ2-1	TGTGCCAGCATGGGGCAGGGCTACAATGAGCAGTTCTTC	CASMGQGYNEQFF
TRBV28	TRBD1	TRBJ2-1	TGTGCCAGCAGACTAGGGACAGGCTCCTACAATGAGCAGTTCTTC	CASRLGTGSYNEQFF
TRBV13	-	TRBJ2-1	TGTGCCAGCAGCCCCCCGGGCCTAGGGGATGAGCAGTTCTTC	CASSPPGLGDEQFF